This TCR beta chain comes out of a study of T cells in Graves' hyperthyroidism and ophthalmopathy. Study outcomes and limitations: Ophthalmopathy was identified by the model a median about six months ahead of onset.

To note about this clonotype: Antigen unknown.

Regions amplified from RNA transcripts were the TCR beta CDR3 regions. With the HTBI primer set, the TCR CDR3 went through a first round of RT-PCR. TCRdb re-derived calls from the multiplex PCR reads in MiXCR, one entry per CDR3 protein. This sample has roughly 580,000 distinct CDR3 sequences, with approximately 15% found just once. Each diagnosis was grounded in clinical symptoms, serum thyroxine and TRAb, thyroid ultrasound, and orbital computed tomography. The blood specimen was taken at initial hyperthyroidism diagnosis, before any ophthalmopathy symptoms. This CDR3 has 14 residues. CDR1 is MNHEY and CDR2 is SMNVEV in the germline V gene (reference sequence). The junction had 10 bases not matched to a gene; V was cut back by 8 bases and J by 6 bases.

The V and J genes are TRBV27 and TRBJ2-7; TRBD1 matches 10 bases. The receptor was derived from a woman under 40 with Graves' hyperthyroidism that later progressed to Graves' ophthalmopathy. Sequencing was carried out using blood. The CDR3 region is CASGYPGTGVEQYF. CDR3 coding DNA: TGTGCCAGCGGCTACCCAGGGACAGGGGTCGAGCAGTACTTC.